These 3 T cell receptor beta chains share one sample of origin, sequenced in a study of T-cell reconstitution after alpha-beta-depleted transplantation in children. Unique molecular identifiers were incorporated during preparation of the TCRbeta library. TCRdb re-analysed the PCR reads in MiXCR, keeping a single row per CDR3 protein. The sample has roughly 590,000 distinct CDR3 sequences; around 16% are singletons. This sample comprised PBMCs from the stem cell graft donor, obtained from the stem cell graft. The receptors stem from a human donor who donated a stem cell graft to a child with acute myeloid leukemia.

This chain connects TRBV5-1 to TRBJ2-1; 7 bases are a match to TRBD2. The CDR3 contains 16 residues. The V segment lost 4 bases and the J segment 7 bases; nucleotides outside the gene matches: 14. Germline V CDR1 and CDR2: SGHRS, YFSETQ. The CDR3 region has the DNA TGCGCCAGCAGCCGGACACCTAGCGGTCCTTCTAATGAGCAGTTCTTC. Its protein is CASSRTPSGPSNEQFF.

This clonotype came up many times. The chain uses TRBV20-1 and TRBJ1-5; D might be TRBD1 (6 bases). V lost 3 bases and J 3 bases, leaving 12 bases between the germline ends. CDR3 size: 14 residues. CDR1 and CDR2 from the germline V gene are DFQATT and SNEGSKA (reference sequence). The CDR3 protein is CSASHTGYNQPQHF. Here the CDR3 DNA reads TGCAGTGCTAGTCACACAGGGTACAATCAGCCCCAGCATTTT.

This clonotype showed up many times. V usage is TRBV20-1 and J usage is TRBJ1-1; 12 nucleotides line up with TRBD1. The CDR3 sequence is 15 residues long. V shed 4 bases, J shed 6 bases, and the junction held 9 bases outside the gene matches. Germline V gives CDR1 DFQATT, CDR2 SNEGSKA (reference sequence). In nucleotides, the CDR3 is TGCAGTGCTAAGCCGGGACAGGGGGCGCGCGCTGAAGCTTTCTTT. It is translated as CSAKPGQGARAEAFF.